The T cell receptor beta chain under discussion was sequenced for a study of T cell responses to AZD1222 COVID-19 vaccine (dated by TCRdb to the early 2020s). The study in broad terms: AZD1222 recipients given second doses at about 4 weeks or at about 12 weeks were pooled, since spike-specific TCR depth and breadth were not found to differ between the two schedules. TCR sequencing covered over 230 trial participants: 200 to 210 given two doses of AZD1222 and 26 given two doses of MenACWY control vaccine. Enrollment into the trials was organized by age into subgroups of 18-55, 56-69 and 70-plus years, and those subgroups contained about 150, 27 and 61 TCR-sequenced participants, respectively.

The germline V gene sets CDR1 to SGHRS and CDR2 to YFSETQ. The CDR3 runs 16 residues from the cysteine to the phenylalanine. Only CDR3 DNA is held: 48 bases, read in frame from base 1. V sheds 2 bases and J sheds 2 bases, leaving 14 bases between their ends. The CDR3 regions of human TCRbeta chains were analyzed by immunosequencing. The original pipeline was this. TCRs in the repertoires were matched against a reference library of SARS-CoV-2-specific TCRs that had been generated with the MIRA antigen-specificity platform. Breadth meant the fraction of unique TCRs that were SARS-CoV-2-associated, whereas depth meant the fraction of total T cells that were SARS-CoV-2-associated. Each spike-specific TCR was assigned to its reactive spike region and to a CD4 or CD8 class using the MIRA data. Log10-transformed breadth and depth values were compared by one-way ANOVA with Sidak's multiple comparisons tests. Held by TCRdb, this immuneACCESS table contains in-frame sequences only and omits some clones. Under half of the omission traces to an unresolved V gene where checked; the cause of the rest is unknown. D and trimming come from the DNA, and the V and J calls and clone size come from that table. This sample gives 120,000 or so clones in total; around 92% of them show up just once. 0.9% to 1.2% of the sample belongs to the ten largest clones.

The sample's time point label is to be understood as: baseline before first vaccination. The vaccinee samples were drawn from two UK trials, COV001 and COV002, one of which was a single-blind randomized controlled phase 2/3 trial testing AZD1222 (ChAdOx1 nCoV-19) in healthy adults. For TCRbeta chain sequencing, PBMC samples from trial participants were taken at day 0 and at day 28 after the second dose. Concerning this clone itself: Its binding antigen is unknown. Base qualities are not provided; no much larger clone lies one nucleotide away.

Paper-wide results and their limitations: Reportedly, almost half of the unique spike-specific TCRs recognized epitopes lying outside the regions that are mutated in the B.1.351 and B.1.1.7 variants. The 56-69-year group was small, and its depth increase did not reach significance, likely because of low power. Because no day 14 peak-response samples were available, repertoires were characterized only after the peak T cell response. CD4 TCRs associated with the vaccine covered the entire spike protein, and the dominant responses were in regions 160-218 and 743-854. A significant rise in spike-specific TCR breadth and depth was observed after two AZD1222 doses relative to day 0 and relative to MenACWY recipients. Only a handful of AZD1222 recipients were SARS-CoV-2 seropositive at baseline, limiting conclusions about previously exposed vaccinees. Participants were mostly white British, with more females than males. The authors suggested clonal diversity may have been underestimated.

Sequenced here: peripheral blood, sampled on day 0 of AZD1222 vaccination. This TCR was sampled from an adult in good health. The V and J genes are TRBV5-1 and TRBJ1-3; confidence is insufficient to name the D gene. The sequenced DNA is TGCGCCAGCAGCTTCGAAGGCAGTTTGGCTGGAAACACCATATATTTT. This translates into CASSFEGSLAGNTIYF.